A few counts support the clone carrying this T cell receptor (beta chain). The antigen is undetermined. The CDR3 runs to 12 residues. Germline V lookup: CDR1 SGDLS, CDR2 YYNGEE. V was shortened by 6 bases and J by 7 bases, with 13 bases between the two germline ends. This sample is part of a study of early T cells in non-severe SARS-CoV-2 infection. Study background: Sequencing of unsorted whole blood was done on bulk RNA, leaving chains unpaired. Regarding the study as a whole: The study's VDJdb matching favored anti-spike CD8 responses and missed private and CD4 specificities.

TCRdb fed the 5' RACE reads into MiXCR, producing one record per CDR3 protein. The data hold around 94,000 distinct CDR3 sequences, with 10% to 15% observed a single time. This sequence joins TRBV9 and TRBJ2-5; D is perhaps TRBD2 (5 bases). The TCR sequence derives from an adult who was a healthcare worker with PCR-confirmed SARS-CoV-2 infection or an uninfected control (not recorded which). Sequencing input: whole blood. The CDR3 sequence: CASNNQAGTQYF. CDR3 nucleotides: TGTGCCAGCAACAATCAGGCGGGGACCCAGTACTTC.